The clone carrying this T cell receptor (beta chain) was seen a few times. Its antigen is not identified. The V gene end was trimmed by 4 bases and the J gene end by 1 base; junction bases not matched to a gene: 4. Germline CDR1 reads ENHRY; CDR2 reads SYGVKD. The CDR3 spans 14 residues. Study conclusions and caveats: Tumor Treg TCRs overlapped most with tumor naive CD4+ cells. Tumor memory CD4+ T cell TCR gene usage was found to cluster with blood and lymph node memory CD4+ cells and with lymph node naive CD4+ cells.

CD4+CD45RO+CD25- cells were isolated as memory CD4+ T cells. Semi-nested PCR with Nested Universal Primer A followed constant-region reverse priming of full-length variable regions. TCRdb fed the 5' RACE reads into MiXCR, producing one record per CDR3 protein. This sample has 35,000 to 50,000 distinct CDR3 sequences, with about 30% found just once. Sequenced sample: tumor-infiltrating memory CD4+ T cells sorted from the breast tumor. Documented subset: memory CD4+ T cells, CD4+CD45RO+CD25-. This clonotype was sampled from a female donor with breast cancer. The chain joins TRBV10-3 to TRBJ2-7; the match to TRBD2 covers 7 bases. This CDR3 reads CAISGTGGSYEQYF. The CDR3 DNA sequence: TGTGCCATCAGTGGAACGGGAGGATCCTACGAGCAGTACTTC.